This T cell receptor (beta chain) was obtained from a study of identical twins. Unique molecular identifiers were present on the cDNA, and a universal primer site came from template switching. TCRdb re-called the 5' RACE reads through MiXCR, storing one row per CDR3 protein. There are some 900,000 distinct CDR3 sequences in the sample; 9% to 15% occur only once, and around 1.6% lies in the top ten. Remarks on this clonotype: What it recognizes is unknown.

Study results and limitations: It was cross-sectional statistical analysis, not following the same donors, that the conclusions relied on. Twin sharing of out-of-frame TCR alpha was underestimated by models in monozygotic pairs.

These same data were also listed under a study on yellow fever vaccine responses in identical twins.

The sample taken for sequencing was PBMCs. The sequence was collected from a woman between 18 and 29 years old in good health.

The CDR3 here is CASSTSRNTIYF. Here the CDR3 DNA reads TGTGCCAGCAGCACGAGCAGAAACACCATATATTTT. The chain couples TRBV12-3 or TRBV12-4 to TRBJ1-3; D not resolved. The germline V and J ends were trimmed by 6 bases and 5 bases, with 8 bases remaining between them. CDR3 length equals 12 residues.